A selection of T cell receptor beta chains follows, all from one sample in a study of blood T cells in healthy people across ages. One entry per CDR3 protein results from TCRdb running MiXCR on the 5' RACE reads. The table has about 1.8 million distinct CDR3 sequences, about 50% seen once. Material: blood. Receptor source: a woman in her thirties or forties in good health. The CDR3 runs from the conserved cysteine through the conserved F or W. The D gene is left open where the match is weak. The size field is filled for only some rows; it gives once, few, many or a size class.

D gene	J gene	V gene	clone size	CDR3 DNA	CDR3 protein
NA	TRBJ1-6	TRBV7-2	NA	TGTGCCATATTAAGGGTGATAGGTTCACCCCTCCACTTT	CAILRVIGSPLHF
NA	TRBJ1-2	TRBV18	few	TGTGCCAGCTTCAAAATAGCGACGAGATCGAACTATGGCTACACCTTC	CASFKIATRSNYGYTF
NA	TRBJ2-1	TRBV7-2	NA	TGTGCCAGCAGCCAGAGGGGGGCCCAGGGCAATGAGCAGTTCTTC	CASSQRGAQGNEQFF
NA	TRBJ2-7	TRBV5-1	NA	TGCGCCAGCAGCTGGATGGCGGGGGCGGATCCTACCTACGAGCAGTACTTC	CASSWMAGADPTYEQYF
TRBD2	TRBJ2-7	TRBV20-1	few	TGCAGTGCTAGCGGGGGGGTTGCCAGCTCCTACGAGCAGTACTTC	CSASGGVASSYEQYF
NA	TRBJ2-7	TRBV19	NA	TGTGCCACGGGACGGCCCTACGAGCAGTACTTC	CATGRPYEQYF
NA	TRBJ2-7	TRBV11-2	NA	TGTGCCAGCAGCCGTAGCGGTATCTACAATGAGCAGTACTTC	CASSRSGIYNEQYF
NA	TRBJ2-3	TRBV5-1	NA	TGCGCCAGCACCCTGGACAGAAGCACAGATACGCAGTATTTT	CASTLDRSTDTQYF
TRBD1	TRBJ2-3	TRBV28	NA	TGTGCCAGCAGTCCCTACCGGGACAGGAGCACAGATACGCAGTATTTT	CASSPYRDRSTDTQYF
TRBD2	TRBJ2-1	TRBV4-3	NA	TGCGCCAGCAGCCAAGATCGTAGCGGGGGGGCACCAGAGCAGTTCTTC	CASSQDRSGGAPEQFF
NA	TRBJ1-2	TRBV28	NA	TGTGCCAGCAGTTCCCCCCGACGGGTCTATGGCTACACCTTC	CASSSPRRVYGYTF
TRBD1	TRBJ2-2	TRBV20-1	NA	TGCAGCCTCAACAGGGGGGCCGGGGAGCTGTTTTTT	CSLNRGAGELFF
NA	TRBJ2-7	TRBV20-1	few	TGCAGTGCTAGAGATCTTGGGTACGAGCAGTACTTC	CSARDLGYEQYF
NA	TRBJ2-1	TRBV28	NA	TGTGCCAGCAGTTTATCCCGACCGAGGGGCTGGCAGTTCTTC	CASSLSRPRGWQFF
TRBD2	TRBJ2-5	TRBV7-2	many	TGTGCCAGCAGCTTGCTAGCGGGGGGTCCCCAAGAGACCCAGTACTTC	CASSLLAGGPQETQYF
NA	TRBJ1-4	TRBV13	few	TGTGCCAGCAGCTTAGGTACAGACCAAACTAATGAAAAACTGTTTTTT	CASSLGTDQTNEKLFF
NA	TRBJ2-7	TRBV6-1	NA	TGTGCCAGCAGTGCTTCCGCGGGACCTTACGAGCAGTACTTC	CASSASAGPYEQYF
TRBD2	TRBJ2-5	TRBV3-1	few	TGTGCCAGCTGTGTCAGCGGGGGGAGATTACAAGAGACCCAGTACTTC	CASCVSGGRLQETQYF
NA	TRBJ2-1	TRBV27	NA	TGTGCCAGCAACTCTAGGGCCCTCAGGGGAAATGAGCAGTTCTTC	CASNSRALRGNEQFF
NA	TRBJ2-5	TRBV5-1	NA	TGCGCCAGCAGCTTCGGGGGAAGTAAGCAAGAGACCCAGTACTTC	CASSFGGSKQETQYF
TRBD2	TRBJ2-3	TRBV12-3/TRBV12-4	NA	TGTGCCAGCAGTTCAGGACTAGCGGGGGTATCAGATACGCAGTATTTT	CASSSGLAGVSDTQYF
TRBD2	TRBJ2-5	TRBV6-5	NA	TGTGCCAGCAGTGGAGCGGGGGGGGTACAGGAGACCCAGTACTTC	CASSGAGGVQETQYF
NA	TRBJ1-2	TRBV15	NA	TGTGCCACCAGCAGAGATAAGGCAGGGGATGGCTACACCTTC	CATSRDKAGDGYTF
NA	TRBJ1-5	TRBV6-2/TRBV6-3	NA	TGTGCCAGCACCGGCATTCACAGGCCGTATAGCAATCAGCCCCAGCATTTT	CASTGIHRPYSNQPQHF
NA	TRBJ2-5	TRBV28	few	TGTGCCAGCAGACCCACTACCCCAGAGACCCAGTACTTC	CASRPTTPETQYF
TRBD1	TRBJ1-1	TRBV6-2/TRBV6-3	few	TGTGCCAGCAGTTATGGCCAGGGGGCGGTCCGGGTAACTGAAGCTTTCTTT	CASSYGQGAVRVTEAFF
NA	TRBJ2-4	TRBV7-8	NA	TGTGCCAGCAGCTTACCACAGGACGCGGGGACCAAAAACATTCAGTACTTC	CASSLPQDAGTKNIQYF
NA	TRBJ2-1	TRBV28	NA	TGTGCCAGCCGGCCAGGGGCTTACTATGAGCAGTTCTTC	CASRPGAYYEQFF
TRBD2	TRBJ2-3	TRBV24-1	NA	TGTGCCACCAGTGATGGGGCGGGGGGAGCAGACACGCAGTATTTT	CATSDGAGGADTQYF
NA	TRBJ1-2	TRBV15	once	TGTGCCACCAGCAGAGATAGGCAGGTTTACACCTTC	CATSRDRQVYTF
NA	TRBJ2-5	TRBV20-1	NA	TGCAGTGCTCGGACAGATCCTAAAGAGACCCAGTACTTC	CSARTDPKETQYF
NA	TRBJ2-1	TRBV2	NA	TGTGCCAGCAGTGAAGCCCGGGGCAATGAGCAGTTCTTC	CASSEARGNEQFF
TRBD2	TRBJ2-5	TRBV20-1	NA	TGCAGTGCTAGAGATGCGGGGGGCGGGGGGACCCAGTACTTC	CSARDAGGGGTQYF
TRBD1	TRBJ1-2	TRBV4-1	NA	TGCGCCAGCAGCCAAACGACAGGGGCCAACTATGGCTACACCTTC	CASSQTTGANYGYTF
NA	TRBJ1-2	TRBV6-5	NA	TGTGCCAGCAGTTACATTCCGGACACCCCTAACTATGGCTACACCTTC	CASSYIPDTPNYGYTF
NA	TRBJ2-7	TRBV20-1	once	TGCAGTGCTCCAAAGCCTAGGGGGAGATACGAGCAGTACTTC	CSAPKPRGRYEQYF
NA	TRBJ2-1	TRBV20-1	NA	TGCAGTGCTGAGACTAGGGACGCCTACAATGAGCAGTTCTTC	CSAETRDAYNEQFF
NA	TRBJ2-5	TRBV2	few	TGTGCCAGCCGGTTCCAGAGTATTCAAGAGACCCAGTACTTC	CASRFQSIQETQYF
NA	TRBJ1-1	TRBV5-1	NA	TGCGCCAGCAGCTTGGACTCGTCGGGGGCGAAGAGGGCTTTCTTT	CASSLDSSGAKRAFF
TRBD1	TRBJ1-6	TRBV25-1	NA	TGTGCCAGCAGTGAATATGGACAGGGAATGGATTCACCCCTCCACTTT	CASSEYGQGMDSPLHF
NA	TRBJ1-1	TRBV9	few	TGTGCCAGCAGCGTAGAGTCCGAGAACACTGAAGCTTTCTTT	CASSVESENTEAFF
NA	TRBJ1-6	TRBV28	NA	TGTGCCAGCAGTTCCACCCAGGGGTATAATTCACCCCTCCACTTT	CASSSTQGYNSPLHF
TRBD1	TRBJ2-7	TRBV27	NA	TGTGTCAGCAGTTTAACCCGGGACAGGGACGAGCAGTACTTC	CVSSLTRDRDEQYF
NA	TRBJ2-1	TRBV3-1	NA	TGTGCCAGCAGCCCCCCCCACCGGAGCGAGCAGTTCTTC	CASSPPHRSEQFF
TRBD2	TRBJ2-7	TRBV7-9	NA	TGTGCCAGCAGCTTGGCCGCTCGGGGGGGCATTTCCTACGAGCAGTACTTC	CASSLAARGGISYEQYF
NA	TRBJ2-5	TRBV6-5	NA	TGTGCCAGCAGTTACAGAAATGGGGAGACCCAGTACTTC	CASSYRNGETQYF
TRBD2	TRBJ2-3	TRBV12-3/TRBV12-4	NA	TGTGCCAGCATCATAAAGCGGGGGGATTTGACAGATACGCAGTATTTT	CASIIKRGDLTDTQYF
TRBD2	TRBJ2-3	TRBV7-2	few	TGTGCCAGCAGAGCCGGACTAGCGGGGGAAAGAGATACGCAGTATTTT	CASRAGLAGERDTQYF
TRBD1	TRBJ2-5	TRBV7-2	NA	TGTGCCAGCAGCTTAGGGGGACAGGGGGGAAAGTACTTC	CASSLGGQGGKYF
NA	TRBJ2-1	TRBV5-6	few	TGTGCCAGCAGCTTCGGGTCGGCGAACAATGAGCAGTTCTTC	CASSFGSANNEQFF
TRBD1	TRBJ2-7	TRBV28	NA	TGTGCCAGCAGTATCCCCGGGACAGGGGCCTACGAGCAGTACTTC	CASSIPGTGAYEQYF